This entry concerns a single T cell receptor (beta chain). The data originate from a study of blood T cell repertoires in COVID-19. Study-level information: From T cells, B-cell-depleted T cells, or PBMCs came the material, which was cDNA or gDNA.

Authors' data handling: Researchers report that nucleated cell counts were estimated from reference gene primer amplification. Libraries were prepared by immunoSEQ multiplex PCR; TCRdb keeps only in-frame clonotypes and omits some of them. That table supplies the V and J calls and clone size; D and trimming were determined from the DNA. This table has about 160,000 clones, 70% to 90% appearing once. From germline, CDR1 is MNHEY and CDR2 SMNVEV (reference sequence). With 5 bases removed from V and 1 base from J, the gap between germline ends came to 8 bases. The CDR3 length is 13 residues. Cohort 3 recovery required two negative PCRs, clearance, or symptom resolution.

Sequencing was carried out using PBMCs or T cells enriched from blood (not recorded which). This sequence originates from a woman between 50 and 59 years old who had recovered from COVID-19. The gene calls are TRBV27 and TRBJ1-1; D is ambiguous. The CDR3 DNA reads as TGTGCCAGCAGTATTAGAGAGAACACTGAAGCTTTCTTT. Encoded protein: CASSIRENTEAFF.